The following is a T cell receptor (beta chain) sequence with its context. Its antigen is unidentified. The sample comes from a study of cytomegalovirus exposure and HLA in healthy donors. Primers: 60 Vbeta forward and 13 Jbeta reverse. The data were produced by immunoSEQ multiplex PCR, yet TCRdb's version contains in-frame clones alone and is incomplete. The top ten clones hold 0.9% to 1.2% of a sample with approximately 120,000 clones, roughly 81% of them seen once. There are 15 residues in the CDR3. Trimming took 2 bases from V and 2 from J, leaving 9 bases between them. Germline lookup yields CDR1 SGHTA and CDR2 FQGNSA. Study-level points and caveats: About 87% or about 30% of the time was how often most TCR beta V segments were productive, according to an earlier analysis. Later analysis suggested most CMV-associated TCR beta chains were HLA-restricted.

The V and J genes are TRBV7-2 and TRBJ2-2; D may be TRBD2 (5 bases). This TCR derives from a woman aged 25 to 39 in good health and CMV-seronegative. The sequencing sample was made of PBMCs. The DNA of the CDR3 is TGTGCCAGCAGCTTACCTAGCTTTAACACCGGGGAGCTGTTTTTT. Encoded protein: CASSLPSFNTGELFF.